This T cell receptor beta chain was observed in a study of blood T cell repertoires in COVID-19. The overall study: Sources were T cells, B-cell-depleted T cells, or PBMCs; the material itself was cDNA or gDNA.

Patients from Seattle were sampled longitudinally, starting during active infection. TCRdb's copy holds only in-frame clones and misses some; the assay was immunoSEQ multiplex PCR. There are 450,000 or so clones in the sample; approximately 90% occur only once, and about 1.6% lies in the top ten. The sequence came from a woman aged 40 to 55 with COVID-19, enrolled during active disease. Sequencing was done on a sample of peripheral blood.

As DNA, the CDR3 is TGTGCCAGCAGTTGGGGGACAGGGGGCACTGAAGCTTTCTTT. Protein product: CASSWGTGGTEAFF. The chain joins TRBV27 to TRBJ1-1, with TRBD1 identical over 11 bases. Germline V gene data show CDR1 as MNHEY and CDR2 as SMNVEV (reference sequence). This CDR3 has 14 residues. The ends lost 4 bases at V and 4 bases at J; junction bases unmatched: 2.